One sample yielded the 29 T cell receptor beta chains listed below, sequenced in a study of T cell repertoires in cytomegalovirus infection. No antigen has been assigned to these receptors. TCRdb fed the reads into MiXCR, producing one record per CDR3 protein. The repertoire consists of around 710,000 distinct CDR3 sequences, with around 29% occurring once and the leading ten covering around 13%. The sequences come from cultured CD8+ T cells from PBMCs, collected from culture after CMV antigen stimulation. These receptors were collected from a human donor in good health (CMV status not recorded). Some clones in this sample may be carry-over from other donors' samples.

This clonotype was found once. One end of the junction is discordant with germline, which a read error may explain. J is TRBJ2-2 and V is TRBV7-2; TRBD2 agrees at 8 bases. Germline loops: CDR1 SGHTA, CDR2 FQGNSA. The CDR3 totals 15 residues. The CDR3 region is CARSYSGGLAGELFF. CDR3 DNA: TGTGCCAGGAGCTATTCGGGGGGGCTAGCCGGGGAGCTGTTTTTT.

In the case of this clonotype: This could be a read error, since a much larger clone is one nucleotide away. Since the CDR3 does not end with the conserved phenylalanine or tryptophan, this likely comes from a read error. The CDR3 loop is CASSSRDRWGDTEAFI. As DNA, the CDR3 is TGTGCCAGCAGCTCTCGAGATCGATGGGGAGACACTGAAGCTTTCATT. The gene calls are TRBV7-2 and TRBJ1-1; D is unclear. Germline CDR1 reads SGHTA; CDR2 reads FQGNSA. The CDR3 has 16 residues. V dropped 4 bases and J dropped 3 bases, with 18 bases sitting between them.

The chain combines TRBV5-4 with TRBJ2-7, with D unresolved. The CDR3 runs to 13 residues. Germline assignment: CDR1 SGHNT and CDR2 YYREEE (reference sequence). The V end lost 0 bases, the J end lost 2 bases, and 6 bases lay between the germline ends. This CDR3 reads CASSLVSAYEQYF. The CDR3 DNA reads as TGTGCCAGCAGCTTGGTCTCCGCCTACGAGCAGTACTTC.

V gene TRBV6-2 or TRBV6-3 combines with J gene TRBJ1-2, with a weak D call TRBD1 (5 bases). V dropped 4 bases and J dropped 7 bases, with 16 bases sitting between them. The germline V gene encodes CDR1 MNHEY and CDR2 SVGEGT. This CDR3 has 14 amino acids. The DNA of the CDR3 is TGTGCCAGCAGTTCAACGGGACGGTCTTTTGGCTACACCTTC. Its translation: CASSSTGRSFGYTF.

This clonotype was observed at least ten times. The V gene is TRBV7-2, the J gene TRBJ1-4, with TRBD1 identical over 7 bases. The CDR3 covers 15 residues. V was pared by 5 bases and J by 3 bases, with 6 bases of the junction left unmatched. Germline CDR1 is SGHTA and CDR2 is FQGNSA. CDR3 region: CASSLRDSANEKLFF. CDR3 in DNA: TGTGCCAGCAGCCTCCGGGACAGTGCTAATGAAAAACTGTTTTTT.

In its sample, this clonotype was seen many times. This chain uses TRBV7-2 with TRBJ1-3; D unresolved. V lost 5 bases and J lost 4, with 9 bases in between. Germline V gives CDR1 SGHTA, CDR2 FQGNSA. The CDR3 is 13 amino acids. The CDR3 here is CASSDSGGNTIYF. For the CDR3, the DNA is TGTGCCAGCAGCGACTCAGGAGGAAACACCATATATTTT.

CDR3 nucleotides: TGCAGTGCTAGCTGGACCCCGGGAACTGAAGCTTTCTTT. Translating it yields CSASWTPGTEAFF. The chain uses TRBV20-1 and TRBJ1-1; no clear D gene. The ends were cut back, 3 bases at V and 5 bases at J, with 13 bases in the middle. From germline, CDR1 is DFQATT and CDR2 SNEGSKA (reference sequence). The CDR3 is made up of 13 amino acids.

Here the CDR3 DNA reads TGTGCCAGCAGTGAATTTTCAGGGAACGAGCAGTACTTC. It specifies CASSEFSGNEQYF. V gene TRBV2 combines with J gene TRBJ2-7, with a weak D call TRBD1 (5 bases). Trimming left V 2 bases short and J 5 bases short, with 10 bases between. The CDR3 runs to 13 residues. Germline loops: CDR1 SNHLY, CDR2 FYNNEI.

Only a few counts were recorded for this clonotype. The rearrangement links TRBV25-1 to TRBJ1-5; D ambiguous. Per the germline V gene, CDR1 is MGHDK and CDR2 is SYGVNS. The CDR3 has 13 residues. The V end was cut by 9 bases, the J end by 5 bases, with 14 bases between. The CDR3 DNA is TGTGCCAGTATCTGTGGGGAGGATCAGCCCCAGCATTTT. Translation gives CASICGEDQPQHF.

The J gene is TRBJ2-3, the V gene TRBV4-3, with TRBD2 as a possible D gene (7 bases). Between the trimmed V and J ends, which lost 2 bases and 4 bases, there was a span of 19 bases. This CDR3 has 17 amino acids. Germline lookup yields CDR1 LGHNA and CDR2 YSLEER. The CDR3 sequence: CASSQIGGGGESDTQYF. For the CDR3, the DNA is TGCGCCAGCAGCCAAATAGGAGGGGGGGGGGAATCAGATACGCAGTATTTT.

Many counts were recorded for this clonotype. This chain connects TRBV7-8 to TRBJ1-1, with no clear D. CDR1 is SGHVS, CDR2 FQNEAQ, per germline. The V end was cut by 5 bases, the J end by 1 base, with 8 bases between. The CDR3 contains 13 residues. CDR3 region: CASSPAGNTEAFF. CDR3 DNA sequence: TGTGCCAGCAGCCCAGCGGGGAACACTGAAGCTTTCTTT.

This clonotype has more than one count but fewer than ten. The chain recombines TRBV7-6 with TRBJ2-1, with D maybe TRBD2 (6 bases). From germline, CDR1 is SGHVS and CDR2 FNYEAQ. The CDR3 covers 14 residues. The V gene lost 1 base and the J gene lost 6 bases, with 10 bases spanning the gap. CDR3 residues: CASSLGGLLNEQFF. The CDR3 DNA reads TGTGCCAGCAGCTTAGGGGGACTCCTCAATGAGCAGTTCTTC.

In DNA form, the CDR3 reads TGTGCCAGCAGCGAAGGCGGGGTGGGTCAATCGCCCCAGCATTTT. It translates to CASSEGGVGQSPQHF. This rearrangement joins TRBV9 to TRBJ1-5; D uncertain. V dropped 3 bases and J dropped 9 bases, with 19 bases sitting between them. The CDR3 runs 15 residues. CDR1 and CDR2 from the germline V gene are SGDLS and YYNGEE.

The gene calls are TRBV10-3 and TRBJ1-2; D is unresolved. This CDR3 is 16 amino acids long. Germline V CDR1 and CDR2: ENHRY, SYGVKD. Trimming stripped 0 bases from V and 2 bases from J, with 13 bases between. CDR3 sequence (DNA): TGTGCCATCAGTGAGTCTGATAGGAATAGGAACTATGGCTACACCTTC. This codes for CAISESDRNRNYGYTF.

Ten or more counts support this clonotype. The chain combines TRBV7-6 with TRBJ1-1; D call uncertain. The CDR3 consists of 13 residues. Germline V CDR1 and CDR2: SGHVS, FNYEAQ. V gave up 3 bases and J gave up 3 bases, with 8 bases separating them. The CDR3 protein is CASSLTEDTEAFF. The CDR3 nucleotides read TGTGCCAGCAGCTTGACCGAGGACACTGAAGCTTTCTTT.

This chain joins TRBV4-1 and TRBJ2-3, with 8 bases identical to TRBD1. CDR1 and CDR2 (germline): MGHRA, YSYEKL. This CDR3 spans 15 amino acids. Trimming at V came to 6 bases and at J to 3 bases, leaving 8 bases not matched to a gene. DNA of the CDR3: TGCGCCAGCAGACCCTGGACAGGGTCAACAGATACGCAGTATTTT. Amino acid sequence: CASRPWTGSTDTQYF.

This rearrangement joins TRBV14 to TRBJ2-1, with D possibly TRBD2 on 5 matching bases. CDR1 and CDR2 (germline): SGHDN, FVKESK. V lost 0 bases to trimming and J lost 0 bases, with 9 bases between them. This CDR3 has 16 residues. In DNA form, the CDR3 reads TGTGCCAGCAGCCAAGATCCGGGGAGCTCCTACAATGAGCAGTTCTTC. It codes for CASSQDPGSSYNEQFF.

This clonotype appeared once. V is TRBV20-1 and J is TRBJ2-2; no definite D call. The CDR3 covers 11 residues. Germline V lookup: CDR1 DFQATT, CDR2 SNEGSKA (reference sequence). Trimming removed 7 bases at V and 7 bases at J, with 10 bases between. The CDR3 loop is CSGPRGGELFF. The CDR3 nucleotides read TGCAGTGGCCCCCGTGGCGGGGAGCTGTTTTTT.

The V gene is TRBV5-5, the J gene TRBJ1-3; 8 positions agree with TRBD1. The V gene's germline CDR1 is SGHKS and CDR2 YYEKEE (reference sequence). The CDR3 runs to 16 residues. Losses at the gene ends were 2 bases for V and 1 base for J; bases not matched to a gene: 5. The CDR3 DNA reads TGTGCCAGCAGCTTCGGCAGGGGGCTTTCTGGAAACACCATATATTTT. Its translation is CASSFGRGLSGNTIYF.

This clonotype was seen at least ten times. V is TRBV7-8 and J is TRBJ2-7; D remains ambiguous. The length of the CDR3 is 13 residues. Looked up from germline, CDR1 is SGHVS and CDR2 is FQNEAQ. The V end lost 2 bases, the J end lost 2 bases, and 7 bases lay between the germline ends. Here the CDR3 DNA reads TGTGCCAGCAGCTTAAGGGCGACCTACGAGCAGTACGTC. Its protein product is CASSLRATYEQYV.

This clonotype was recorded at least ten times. The CDR3 here is CASTGSSGANVLTF. The DNA for the CDR3 is TGTGCCAGCACGGGGAGCTCTGGGGCCAACGTCCTGACTTTC. This sequence joins TRBV12-3 or TRBV12-4 and TRBJ2-6; possible D gene TRBD2, 5 bases. The CDR3 totals 14 residues. V was shortened by 7 bases and J by 0 bases, with 7 bases between the two germline ends.

The CDR3 bases are TGTGCCATCAGTGAGTCAGAGGGGCTAAGGGGCTACACCTTC. Translating it yields CAISESEGLRGYTF. The chain joins TRBV10-3 to TRBJ1-2; the D gene is possibly TRBD1 (5 bases). Germline CDR1 and CDR2: ENHRY and SYGVKD. The CDR3 has 14 amino acids. Trimming stripped 0 bases from V and 8 bases from J, with 13 bases between.

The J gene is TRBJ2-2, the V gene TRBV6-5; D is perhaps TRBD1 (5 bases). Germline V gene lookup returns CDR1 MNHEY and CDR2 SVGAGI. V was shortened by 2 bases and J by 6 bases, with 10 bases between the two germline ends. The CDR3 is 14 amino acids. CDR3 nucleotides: TGTGCCAGCAGTTACCGCAGGGTTGCCGGGGAGCTGTTTTTT. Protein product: CASSYRRVAGELFF.

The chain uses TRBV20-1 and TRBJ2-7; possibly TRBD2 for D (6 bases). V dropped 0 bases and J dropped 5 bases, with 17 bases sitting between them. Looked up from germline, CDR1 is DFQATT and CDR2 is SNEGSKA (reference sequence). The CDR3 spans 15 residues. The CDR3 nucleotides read TGCAGTGCTAGAGAACCACTAGCCAGACTCAACGAGCAGTACTTC. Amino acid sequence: CSAREPLARLNEQYF.

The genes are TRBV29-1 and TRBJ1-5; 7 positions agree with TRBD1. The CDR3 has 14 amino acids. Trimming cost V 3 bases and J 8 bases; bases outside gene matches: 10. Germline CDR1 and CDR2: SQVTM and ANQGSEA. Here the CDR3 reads CSVDGGTAAEPQHF. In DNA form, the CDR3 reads TGCAGCGTTGATGGGGGGACAGCAGCGGAGCCCCAGCATTTT.

Here the CDR3 reads CASSALLGGGEAFF. The CDR3 coding sequence is TGTGCCAGCAGCGCCCTTCTCGGGGGCGGTGAAGCTTTCTTT. The rearrangement links TRBV9 to TRBJ1-1, with D perhaps matching TRBD1 (6 bases). CDR3 length: 14 residues. CDR1 is SGDLS, CDR2 YYNGEE, per germline. V was clipped by 3 bases and J by 7 bases, with 16 bases between them. Filled out from reference TRBV9 and TRBJ1-1, the complete variable domain reads DSGVTQTPKHLITATGQRVTLRCSPRSGDLSVYWYQQSLDQGLQFLIQYYNGEERAKGNILERFSAQQFPDLHSELNLSSLELGDSALYFCASSALLGGGEAFFGQGTRLTVV.

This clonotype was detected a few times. DNA for the CDR3: TGTGCCAGCAGTTTTAACCACCCCACTGAAGCTTTCTTT. It translates to CASSFNHPTEAFF. The V and J genes are TRBV12-3 or TRBV12-4 and TRBJ1-1; D gene unclear. V dropped 3 bases and J dropped 4 bases, with 9 bases sitting between them. This CDR3 region has 13 residues.

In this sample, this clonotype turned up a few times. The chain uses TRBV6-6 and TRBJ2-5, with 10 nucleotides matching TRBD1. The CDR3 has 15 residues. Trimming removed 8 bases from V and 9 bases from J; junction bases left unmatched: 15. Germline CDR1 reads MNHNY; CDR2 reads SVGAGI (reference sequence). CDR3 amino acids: CASSLSTGTGEAQYF. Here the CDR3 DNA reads TGTGCCAGCTCCCTTTCCACCGGGACAGGGGAGGCCCAGTACTTC.

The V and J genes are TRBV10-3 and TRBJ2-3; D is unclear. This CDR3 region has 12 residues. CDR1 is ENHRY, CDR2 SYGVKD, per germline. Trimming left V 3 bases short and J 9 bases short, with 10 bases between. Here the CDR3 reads CAISDEVDTQYF. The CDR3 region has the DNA TGTGCCATCAGTGATGAGGTTGACACGCAGTATTTT.